This record covers a single TCR beta chain. The sample comes from a study of preoperative IRX-2 immunotherapy in early breast cancer. Specified treatment: preoperative locoregional IRX-2 cytokine immunotherapy. Patients received preoperative, locoregional IRX-2 cytokine immunotherapy in a phase Ib study. The CDR3 runs to 13 residues. V was shortened by 9 bases and J by 1 base, with 12 bases between the two germline ends. CDR1 is SGDLS, CDR2 YYNGEE, per germline. Method: immunoSEQ multiplex PCR; TCRdb's copy keeps in-frame clones and lacks some. The data show fewer than 3,500 clones, around three quarters seen once.

The starting material was tumor tissue, obtained after IRX-2 immunotherapy. The chain combines TRBV9 with TRBJ2-3, with D unresolved. This TCR derives from a human donor with breast cancer. The CDR3 sequence is CAIVPFRTDTQYF. The CDR3 region has the DNA TGTGCCATCGTCCCCTTTCGCACAGATACGCAGTATTTT.